This T cell receptor (beta chain) was captured in a study of blood T cell repertoires in COVID-19. Profiling relied on immunoSEQ multiplex PCR, and the TCRdb table lists in-frame clones only, not all of them. The sample yields approximately 80,000 clones, around 86% seen once. The CDR3 has 14 residues. With 9 bases clipped from V and 1 base from J, the junction kept 6 bases outside the gene matches. Germline CDR1 is KGHSH and CDR2 is LQKENI. Of note for this clone: Other DNA sequences within the sample encode an identical CDR3.

V gene TRBV18 combines with J gene TRBJ1-1, with 9 bases that match TRBD1. This TCR was sampled from a woman between 65 and 79 years old with acute or convalescent COVID-19. The specimen sequenced was peripheral blood. The CDR3, as DNA: TGTGCCAGTTCGCCGGGACAGGGGAACACTGAAGCTTTCTTT. Translation: CASSPGQGNTEAFF.